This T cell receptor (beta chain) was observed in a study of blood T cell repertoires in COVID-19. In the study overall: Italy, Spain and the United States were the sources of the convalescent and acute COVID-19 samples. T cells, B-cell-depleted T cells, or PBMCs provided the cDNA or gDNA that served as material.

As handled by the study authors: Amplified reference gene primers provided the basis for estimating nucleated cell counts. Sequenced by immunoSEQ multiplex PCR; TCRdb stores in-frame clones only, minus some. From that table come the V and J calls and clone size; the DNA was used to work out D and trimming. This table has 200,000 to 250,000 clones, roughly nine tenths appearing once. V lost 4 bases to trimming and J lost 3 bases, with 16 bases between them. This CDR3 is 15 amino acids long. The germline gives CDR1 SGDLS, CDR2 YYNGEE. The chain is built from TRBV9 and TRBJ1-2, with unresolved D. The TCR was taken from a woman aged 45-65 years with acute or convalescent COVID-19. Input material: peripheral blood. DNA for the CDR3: TGTGCCAGCAGCCCCGGGGAAGGGTTCGACTATGGCTACACCTTC. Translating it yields CASSPGEGFDYGYTF.